One and the same sample provided the 8 T cell receptor beta chains below, sequenced in a study of CD4+ T cells in melanoma. Libraries were prepared by immunoSEQ multiplex PCR; TCRdb keeps only in-frame clonotypes and omits some of them. The table shows roughly 140,000 clones, with 85% to 95% occurring only once. The source is a human donor with melanoma.

CDR3 sequence (DNA): TGTGCCAGCAGTCTCCGGGCCTCCGGCGATACGCAGTATTTT. This sequence encodes CASSLRASGDTQYF. The chain uses TRBV6-5 and TRBJ2-3, with D uncertain. Trimming left V 5 bases short and J 6 bases short, with 15 bases between. The CDR3 is 14 residues long. From germline, CDR1 is MNHEY and CDR2 SVGAGI.

This rearrangement joins TRBV6-1 to TRBJ1-2; D ambiguous. Germline CDR1 reads MNHNS; CDR2 reads SASEGT. The length of the CDR3 is 12 residues. Trimming removed 2 bases from V and 14 bases from J, with 15 bases in between. CDR3 sequence (DNA): TGTGCCAGCAGTGAAAAGAGGAGCGCCTCTACCTTC. This translates into CASSEKRSASTF.

The J gene is TRBJ2-6, the V gene TRBV6-1; either TRBD1 or TRBD2 may supply D (5 bases each). From germline, CDR1 is MNHNS and CDR2 SASEGT. The CDR3 has 15 amino acids. Trimming took 6 bases from V and 3 from J, leaving 12 bases between them. The chain's CDR3 is CASSQKGSGANVLTF. In DNA form, the CDR3 reads TGTGCCAGCAGCCAAAAGGGGAGTGGGGCCAACGTCCTGACTTTC.

The chain uses TRBV9 and TRBJ1-5, with D possibly being TRBD1 (5 bases). Germline values: CDR1 SGDLS, CDR2 YYNGEE. The CDR3 length is 15 residues. Trimming stripped 4 bases from V and 0 bases from J, with 11 bases between. CDR3 region: CASSLQGISNQPQHF. The CDR3 DNA is TGTGCCAGCAGCCTGCAGGGCATTAGCAATCAGCCCCAGCATTTT.

Only one count was recorded for this clone. J is TRBJ2-2 and V is TRBV6-5, with D maybe TRBD2 (6 bases). With 3 bases removed from V and 7 bases from J, the gap between germline ends came to 12 bases. The CDR3 extends over 14 amino acids. The V gene's germline CDR1 is MNHEY and CDR2 SVGAGI. The CDR3: CASSYPGGVGELFF. CDR3 DNA sequence: TGTGCCAGCAGTTATCCCGGCGGGGTCGGGGAGCTGTTTTTT.

The chain has TRBV5-1 and TRBJ2-5; 7 positions agree with TRBD1. The germline V gene encodes CDR1 SGHRS and CDR2 YFSETQ. Trimming removed 1 base from V and 1 base from J; junction bases left unmatched: 4. The CDR3 is 15 amino acids. The CDR3 DNA sequence: TGCGCCAGCAGCTTGACCGGGACAGTCCAAGAGACCCAGTACTTC. Encoded protein: CASSLTGTVQETQYF.

J is TRBJ1-1 and V is TRBV9; the match to TRBD1 covers 11 bases. This CDR3 is 13 amino acids long. CDR1 and CDR2 from the germline V gene are SGDLS and YYNGEE. V shed 7 bases, J shed 3 bases, and the junction held 2 bases outside the gene matches. The DNA for the CDR3 is TGTGCCAGCGGACAGGGGGCCGACACTGAAGCTTTCTTT. Protein sequence: CASGQGADTEAFF.

CDR3 protein: CASNREPKGYEQFF. CDR3 nucleotides: TGTGCCAGCAATCGGGAGCCCAAGGGGTATGAGCAGTTCTTC. The chain is built from TRBV6-1 and TRBJ2-1, with a weak D call TRBD2 (6 bases). CDR3 size: 14 residues. Looked up from germline, CDR1 is MNHNS and CDR2 is SASEGT. The V end was cut by 7 bases, the J end by 8 bases, with 18 bases between.